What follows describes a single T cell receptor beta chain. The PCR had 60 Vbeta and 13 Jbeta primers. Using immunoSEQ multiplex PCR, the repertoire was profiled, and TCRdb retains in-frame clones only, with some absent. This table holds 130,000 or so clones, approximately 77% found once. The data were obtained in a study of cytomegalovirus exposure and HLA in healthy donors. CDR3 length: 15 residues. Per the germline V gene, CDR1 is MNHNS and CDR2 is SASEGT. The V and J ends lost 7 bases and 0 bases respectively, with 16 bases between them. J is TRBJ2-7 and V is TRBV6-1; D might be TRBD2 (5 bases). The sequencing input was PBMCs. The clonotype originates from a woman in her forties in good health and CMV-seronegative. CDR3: CASTVAGVFSYEQYF. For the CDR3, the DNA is TGTGCCAGCACCGTAGCCGGGGTATTCTCCTACGAGCAGTACTTC.